These T cell receptor beta chains were read from a single sample in a study of cytotoxic CD8 clonotypes in ibrutinib-treated CLL. Only in-frame clones appear in the TCRdb table, and some are missing; sequencing was by immunoSEQ multiplex PCR. Of around 310,000 clones detected, roughly 85% appear once; the ten largest clones hold approximately 7%. Sequenced material: PBMCs, taken before ibrutinib treatment. Receptors originate from a human donor with chronic lymphocytic leukemia. CDR3s include the opening cysteine and the closing phenylalanine or tryptophan. The D gene is left open where the match is weak. The listing skips clone size in some rows; elsewhere it reads once, few, many or a size class.

.	TRBV30	.	TRBJ2-7	TGTGCCTGGAGTTCGCCCGGGGGCCCATTTTCCACAACCTACGAGCAGTACTTC	CAWSSPGGPFSTTYEQYF
.	TRBV19	.	TRBJ1-5	TGTGCCAGTACCCCCCCAAGGAGAGACGTGGGGCGAAGCAATCAGCCCCAGCATTTT	CASTPPRRDVGRSNQPQHF
.	TRBV10-1	once	TRBJ2-7	TGCGCCAGCAGTCGGATTGGGACCTACGAGCAGTACTTC	CASSRIGTYEQYF
TRBD2	TRBV5-1	.	TRBJ2-2	TGCGCCAGCAGCCTGGGACTAGCTGGCGGGGAGCTGTTTTTT	CASSLGLAGGELFF
TRBD2	TRBV5-1	.	TRBJ2-1	TGCGCCAGCAGCTTGGCCTCGTGGGAGGGCCTCAATGAGCAGTTCTTC	CASSLASWEGLNEQFF
.	TRBV28	.	TRBJ1-2	TGTGCCAGCAGTTTCCAAACCCCCCAAGGGGCGTTACAAGGGTATGGCTACACCTTC	CASSFQTPQGALQGYGYTF
.	TRBV27	.	TRBJ2-2	TGTGCCAGCAGTTTTTCTGTGAACACCGGGGAGCTGTTTTTT	CASSFSVNTGELFF
TRBD1	TRBV28	.	TRBJ2-7	TGTGCCAGCAGTTTCCACCGACAGGGGGCGGATCGGTACGAGCAGTACTTC	CASSFHRQGADRYEQYF
.	TRBV14	.	TRBJ2-4	TGTGCCAGCAGCCAAGATTTTGGACAAGAGAAGGGGGCCAAAAACATTCAGTACTTC	CASSQDFGQEKGAKNIQYF
.	TRBV5-8	.	TRBJ1-2	TGTGCCAGCAGCTCAATCACACTTCCCGTCAGTTCCTTC	CASSSITLPVSSF
.	TRBV2	once	TRBJ2-7	TGTGCCAGCAGACCGGGACGGCTTGGGTTCTACGAGCAGTACTTC	CASRPGRLGFYEQYF
.	TRBV15	.	TRBJ2-2	TGTGCCACCAGCGGGGCGGGGGAGCTGTTTTTT	CATSGAGELFF
TRBD2	TRBV28	.	TRBJ2-1	TGTGCCAGCAGGACACTAGCGGGAGGGACCTACAATGAGCAGTTCTTC	CASRTLAGGTYNEQFF
TRBD2	TRBV28	.	TRBJ2-3	TGTGCCAGCAGTTTAGCGGGAGGGCCAGATACGCAGTATTTT	CASSLAGGPDTQYF
TRBD2	TRBV11-2	.	TRBJ2-5	TGTGCCAGCAGCTTCCCGGGAGGGACTCGACCCTACTTC	CASSFPGGTRPYF
.	TRBV9	.	TRBJ1-1	TGTGCCAGCAGCACCGGACCGAACACTGAAGCTTTCTTT	CASSTGPNTEAFF
.	TRBV12-2	.	TRBJ2-2	TGTGCAAGTCGCTTAGCGGCTAGCGGGACCGGGGAGCTGTTTTTT	CASRLAASGTGELFF
TRBD1	TRBV5-6	once	TRBJ2-7	TGTGCCAGCAGCTCAGGGGGCGAGCAGTACTTC	CASSSGGEQYF
.	TRBV7-8	.	TRBJ2-7	TGTGCCAGCAGCTTAGAGGGAAGTCCCTCCTACGAGCAGTACTTC	CASSLEGSPSYEQYF
TRBD1	TRBV30	.	TRBJ2-7	TGTGCCTGGAGCGCGGACAGGGTTGACTACGAGCAGTACTTC	CAWSADRVDYEQYF
TRBD2	TRBV6-1	.	TRBJ2-1	TGTGCCAGCAGTGTAGCCGGAGGACTAGCGGGAGTGAGTGAGCAGTTCTTC	CASSVAGGLAGVSEQFF
.	TRBV27	.	TRBJ2-7	TGTGCCAGCAGTTTTGACCCCTTGGGCTCCTACGAGCAGTACTTC	CASSFDPLGSYEQYF
.	TRBV9	.	TRBJ2-1	TGTGCCAGCAGCCCAACTGGGACTCCACCTTACAATGAGCAGTTCTTC	CASSPTGTPPYNEQFF
.	TRBV9	.	TRBJ1-2	TGTGCCAGCAGCGTAGCCGAATCCTACTATGGCTACACCTTC	CASSVAESYYGYTF
.	TRBV9	.	TRBJ2-5	TGTGCCAGCAGCCCGTCGACCTATCAAGAGACCCAGTACTTC	CASSPSTYQETQYF
.	TRBV11-3	.	TRBJ2-7	TGTGCCAGCAGCGAAACAGGAATCTCCTACGAGCAGTACTTC	CASSETGISYEQYF
.	TRBV9	.	TRBJ1-1	TGTGCCAGCAGCGTATATGGAGGGCGAGTCACTGAAGCTTTCTTT	CASSVYGGRVTEAFF
.	TRBV5-1	once	TRBJ2-1	TGCGCCAGCAGCTTGGGACAGTCCCTAATTTCCTACAATGAGCAGTTCTTC	CASSLGQSLISYNEQFF
.	TRBV9	.	TRBJ1-4	TGTGCCAGCACCCCGGGGTGGGCTGCTAATGAAAAACTGTTTTTT	CASTPGWAANEKLFF
TRBD1	TRBV10-3	.	TRBJ1-2	TGTGCCGTGAGAAAGGGGGCCCAATCTAACTATGGCTACACCTTC	CAVRKGAQSNYGYTF
TRBD2	TRBV5-1	.	TRBJ2-1	TGCGCCAGCAGCTTGGCCGGGACTAACAATGAGCAGTTCTTC	CASSLAGTNNEQFF
.	TRBV4-2	.	TRBJ1-5	TGTGCCAGCAGCCAAGATCGGTTGCCTCCACAGCATTTT	CASSQDRLPPQHF
TRBD1	TRBV5-1	.	TRBJ2-1	TGCGCCAGCAGAGATACCACAGGGGGACACTCCTACAATGAGCAGTTCTTC	CASRDTTGGHSYNEQFF